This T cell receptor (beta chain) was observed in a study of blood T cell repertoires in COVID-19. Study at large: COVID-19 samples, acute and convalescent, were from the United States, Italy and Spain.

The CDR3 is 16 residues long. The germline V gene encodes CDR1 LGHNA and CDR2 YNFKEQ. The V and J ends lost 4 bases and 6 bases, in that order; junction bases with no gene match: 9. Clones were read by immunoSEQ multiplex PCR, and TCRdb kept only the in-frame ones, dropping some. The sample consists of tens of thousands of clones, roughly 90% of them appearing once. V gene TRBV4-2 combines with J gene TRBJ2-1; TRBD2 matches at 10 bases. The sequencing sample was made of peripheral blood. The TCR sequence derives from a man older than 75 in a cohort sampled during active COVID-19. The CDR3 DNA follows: TGTGCCAGCAGCCGGGATACTAGCGGGGCGTCCAATGAGCAGTTCTTC. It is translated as CASSRDTSGASNEQFF.